This TCR beta chain emerged from a study of shared clonotypes between healthy human individuals. Points from the study as a whole: Of the naive CD4 clonotypes, about 5% were shared across several donors.

This clone was counted a few times. Its antigen remains unidentified. Germline V lookup: CDR1 SEHNR, CDR2 FQNEAQ (reference sequence). After removal of 1 base from V and 3 bases from J, the junction contained 3 bases not matched to a gene. CDR3 length: 15 residues. Several immunoSEQ plates held equal portions of the genomic DNA taken from each subset. Measured with immunoSEQ multiplex PCR; TCRdb has only the in-frame clones, and not every one. The sample shows approximately 2,200,000 clones, approximately 94% of them seen only once. Naive-designated CD8 cells lacked CD45RO, were positively enriched for CCR7, and omitted terminally differentiated effector memory CD45RA+ cells.

The J gene is TRBJ1-5, the V gene TRBV7-9, with 7 bases aligning to TRBD1. This clonotype was obtained from a man younger than 30 in good health. Some clones in this sample may be carry-over from other donors' samples. Specimen: naive CD8+ T cells from PBMCs. This CDR3 is CASSLGTGINQPQHF. The CDR3 region has the DNA TGTGCCAGCAGCTTAGGGACAGGAATCAATCAGCCCCAGCATTTT.